These T cell receptor beta chains were read from a single sample in a study of T cell repertoires in cytomegalovirus infection. Their antigens remain unidentified. TCRdb fed the reads into MiXCR, producing one record per CDR3 protein. The profile shows hundreds of thousands of distinct CDR3 sequences, roughly 30% of them singletons. This sample comprised cultured CD8+ T cells from PBMCs, obtained from culture after CMV antigen stimulation. These TCRs come from a human donor in good health (CMV status not recorded). Some clones in this sample may be carry-over from other donors' samples. The CDR3 runs from the conserved cysteine through the conserved F or W. Each record gives: clone size, V gene, D gene, CDR3 length, J gene, CDR3 DNA, CDR3 protein. A D gene is named only where the DNA matches it firmly. Only part of the rows carry a size: once, few, many, or a class if the clone is expanded.

clone_size: many
v_call: TRBV6-1
d_call: TRBD2
cdr3_length: 15
j_call: TRBJ2-4
cdr3_nt: TGTGCCAGCAGTGAGACTAGCGGGGCTAAAAACATTCAGTACTTC
cdr3_aa: CASSETSGAKNIQYF

clone_size: few
v_call: TRBV19
d_call: .
cdr3_length: 14
j_call: TRBJ1-1
cdr3_nt: TGTGCCAGTAGCACCGGGCCGCACTACACTGAAGCTTTCTTT
cdr3_aa: CASSTGPHYTEAFF

clone_size: .
v_call: TRBV5-5
d_call: .
cdr3_length: 16
j_call: TRBJ1-2
cdr3_nt: TGTGCCAGCAGCTTAGAGGGCCCAGCGGGGAACTATGGCTACACCTTC
cdr3_aa: CASSLEGPAGNYGYTF

clone_size: .
v_call: TRBV3-1
d_call: .
cdr3_length: 16
j_call: TRBJ2-1
cdr3_nt: TGTGCCAGCAGCCAAGATCCCCAAAGCTCCTACAATGAGCAGTTCTTC
cdr3_aa: CASSQDPQSSYNEQFF

clone_size: .
v_call: TRBV29-1
d_call: TRBD1
cdr3_length: 13
j_call: TRBJ1-2
cdr3_nt: TGCAGCGTCCTCAGGGGGCTAGACTATGGCTACACCTTC
cdr3_aa: CSVLRGLDYGYTF

clone_size: .
v_call: TRBV4-1
d_call: TRBD2
cdr3_length: 16
j_call: TRBJ2-7
cdr3_nt: TGCGCCAGCAGCCTTCTGACTAGCCCTGCTAATTACGAGCAGTACTTC
cdr3_aa: CASSLLTSPANYEQYF

clone_size: few
v_call: TRBV6-1
d_call: TRBD1
cdr3_length: 15
j_call: TRBJ1-3
cdr3_nt: TGTGCCAGCACCGAGACAGGGACTTCTGGAAACACCATATATTTT
cdr3_aa: CASTETGTSGNTIYF

clone_size: .
v_call: TRBV4-1
d_call: .
cdr3_length: 16
j_call: TRBJ2-3
cdr3_nt: TGCGCCAGCAGCCTCAGGGGCGGCAGCGACACAGATACGCAGTATTTT
cdr3_aa: CASSLRGGSDTDTQYF

clone_size: few
v_call: TRBV2
d_call: .
cdr3_length: 16
j_call: TRBJ1-1
cdr3_nt: TGTGCCAGCAGTGAAGCATTACGGACACTGGGGACTGAAGCTTTCTTT
cdr3_aa: CASSEALRTLGTEAFF

clone_size: few
v_call: TRBV12-3/TRBV12-4
d_call: TRBD1
cdr3_length: 15
j_call: TRBJ1-1
cdr3_nt: TGTGCCAGCAGTCTGAACCCTCAGGGACAGGCTGAAGCTTTCTTT
cdr3_aa: CASSLNPQGQAEAFF

clone_size: many
v_call: TRBV7-2
d_call: .
cdr3_length: 15
j_call: TRBJ1-2
cdr3_nt: TGTGCCAGCAGCTTAGAGGGGCAGCTTAACTATGGCTACACCTTC
cdr3_aa: CASSLEGQLNYGYTF

clone_size: once
v_call: TRBV20-1
d_call: TRBD2
cdr3_length: 14
j_call: TRBJ2-4
cdr3_nt: TGCAGCTGCGGGGGGGCGTTCGCCAAAAACATTCAGTACTTC
cdr3_aa: CSCGGAFAKNIQYF

clone_size: few
v_call: TRBV7-9
d_call: TRBD1
cdr3_length: 16
j_call: TRBJ2-1
cdr3_nt: TGTGCCAGCAGCTTAGGACAGGGGGTATTTTACAATGAGCAGTTCTTC
cdr3_aa: CASSLGQGVFYNEQFF

clone_size: many
v_call: TRBV7-6
d_call: .
cdr3_length: 15
j_call: TRBJ2-3
cdr3_nt: TGTGCCAGCAGCCCGGTCCCGGACCGTCCAGATACGCAGTATTTT
cdr3_aa: CASSPVPDRPDTQYF

clone_size: few
v_call: TRBV7-6
d_call: TRBD2
cdr3_length: 15
j_call: TRBJ2-7
cdr3_nt: TGTGCCAGCAGCCCCCCCTCTAGCGGCGCCTACGAGCAGTACTTC
cdr3_aa: CASSPPSSGAYEQYF

clone_size: .
v_call: TRBV6-1
d_call: TRBD2
cdr3_length: 17
j_call: TRBJ2-3
cdr3_nt: TGTGCCAGCAGAGGATTGACTAGCGGGGGAGGTGCAGATACGCAGTATTTT
cdr3_aa: CASRGLTSGGGADTQYF

clone_size: .
v_call: TRBV4-2
d_call: TRBD2
cdr3_length: 16
j_call: TRBJ2-5
cdr3_nt: TGTGCCAGCAGCCAGACCGGGACTAGCGGGGGAGAGACCCAGTACTTC
cdr3_aa: CASSQTGTSGGETQYF

clone_size: few
v_call: TRBV27
d_call: TRBD1
cdr3_length: 13
j_call: TRBJ1-1
cdr3_nt: TGTGCCAGCAGTTGGGACAGCCGGCTCGAAGCTTTCTTT
cdr3_aa: CASSWDSRLEAFF

clone_size: once
v_call: TRBV4-1
d_call: .
cdr3_length: 14
j_call: TRBJ1-2
cdr3_nt: TGCGCCAGCAGCCAAGATACAGGGACGGGAGGCTACACCTTC
cdr3_aa: CASSQDTGTGGYTF

clone_size: few
v_call: TRBV7-9
d_call: TRBD1
cdr3_length: 14
j_call: TRBJ1-6
cdr3_nt: TGTGCCAGCAGCCCAACAGGGGAAGATTCACCCCTCCACTTT
cdr3_aa: CASSPTGEDSPLHF

clone_size: many
v_call: TRBV7-8
d_call: TRBD2
cdr3_length: 14
j_call: TRBJ2-1
cdr3_nt: TGTGCCAGCAGCCGAGGACTAGTCTACAATGAGCAGTTCTTC
cdr3_aa: CASSRGLVYNEQFF

clone_size: few
v_call: TRBV27
d_call: TRBD1
cdr3_length: 16
j_call: TRBJ1-2
cdr3_nt: TGTGCCAGCAGTCCATCGAGTGGGGAGGGGGCGGTTGGCTACACCTTC
cdr3_aa: CASSPSSGEGAVGYTF

clone_size: few
v_call: TRBV2
d_call: .
cdr3_length: 17
j_call: TRBJ2-1
cdr3_nt: TGTGCCAGAAGCCGGGCGGAGGAGGAAGTTTTATTGAATGAGCAGTTCTTC
cdr3_aa: CARSRAEEEVLLNEQFF

clone_size: many
v_call: TRBV7-2
d_call: TRBD1
cdr3_length: 15
j_call: TRBJ2-7
cdr3_nt: TGTGCCAGCAGCTTAGGCGCCGGGACAGCCTACGAGCAGTACTTC
cdr3_aa: CASSLGAGTAYEQYF

clone_size: .
v_call: TRBV6-5
d_call: .
cdr3_length: 14
j_call: TRBJ2-5
cdr3_nt: TGTGCCAGCAGTTTGGGACACCCAAGAGAGACCCAGTACTTC
cdr3_aa: CASSLGHPRETQYF

clone_size: few
v_call: TRBV6-1
d_call: TRBD1
cdr3_length: 16
j_call: TRBJ2-7
cdr3_nt: TGTGCCAGCAGTGAAGTACCGGGACAGCTTACCTACGAGCAGTACTTC
cdr3_aa: CASSEVPGQLTYEQYF

clone_size: few
v_call: TRBV12-3/TRBV12-4
d_call: .
cdr3_length: 14
j_call: TRBJ2-6
cdr3_nt: TGTGCCAGCAGCCTTAGCACACAGGGTAAAGTCCTGACTTTC
cdr3_aa: CASSLSTQGKVLTF

clone_size: many
v_call: TRBV7-8
d_call: .
cdr3_length: 17
j_call: TRBJ2-1
cdr3_nt: TGTGCCAGCATCCCAGCAGCGGCCCCTAACCTCTACAATGAGCAGTTCTTC
cdr3_aa: CASIPAAAPNLYNEQFF

clone_size: few
v_call: TRBV19
d_call: .
cdr3_length: 12
j_call: TRBJ1-1
cdr3_nt: TGTGCCAGTAGGACACAGGTCGCTGAAGCTTTCTTT
cdr3_aa: CASRTQVAEAFF

clone_size: few
v_call: TRBV12-3/TRBV12-4
d_call: .
cdr3_length: 14
j_call: TRBJ2-5
cdr3_nt: TGTGCCAGCAGCCGCGGGTTAGAGCGACGGACCCAGTACTTC
cdr3_aa: CASSRGLERRTQYF

clone_size: many
v_call: TRBV7-2
d_call: TRBD2
cdr3_length: 19
j_call: TRBJ2-3
cdr3_nt: TGTGCCAGCAGCTCCCCGGGATCTAGCGGGGGGCCTAGCACAGATACGCAGTATTTT
cdr3_aa: CASSSPGSSGGPSTDTQYF

clone_size: .
v_call: TRBV7-8
d_call: TRBD2
cdr3_length: 15
j_call: TRBJ2-5
cdr3_nt: TGTGCCAGCAGCTATAGGACTAGCGGGAAAGAGACCCAGTACTTC
cdr3_aa: CASSYRTSGKETQYF

clone_size: .
v_call: TRBV9
d_call: .
cdr3_length: 17
j_call: TRBJ2-2
cdr3_nt: TGTGCCAGCAGCGTAGCTAGAGGAGGACACGACACCGGGGAGCTGTTTTTT
cdr3_aa: CASSVARGGHDTGELFF

clone_size: .
v_call: TRBV9
d_call: .
cdr3_length: 13
j_call: TRBJ2-2
cdr3_nt: TGTGCCAGCAGCACCTGGGGGGTCGGGGAGCTGTTTTTT
cdr3_aa: CASSTWGVGELFF